Following are 25 T cell receptor beta chains from one sample sequenced in a study of control samples from healthy donors and cancer patients. Libraries were prepared by immunoSEQ multiplex PCR; TCRdb keeps only in-frame clonotypes and omits some of them. The sample has 70,000 or so clones; approximately 84% are singletons. The source material was blood. These receptors came from a middle-aged man in good health.

The chain couples TRBV7-9 to TRBJ2-7; D unclear. V was clipped by 5 bases and J by 5 bases, with 19 bases between them. The germline V gene encodes CDR1 SEHNR and CDR2 FQNEAQ (reference sequence). This CDR3 spans 15 amino acids. CDR3 nucleotides: TGTGCCAGCAGCCCACCGCCCCGGAAAGGTAACGAGCAGTACTTC. Translation gives CASSPPPRKGNEQYF.

The chain joins TRBV4-1 to TRBJ2-1; the match to TRBD2 covers 10 bases. The J segment lost 2 bases and the V segment lost 4 bases, leaving 8 bases of the junction unmatched. CDR1 MGHRA and CDR2 YSYEKL come from the germline V gene. The CDR3 is 17 amino acids. The CDR3 sequence: CASSRIVSGGAYNEQFF. The CDR3 DNA reads TGCGCCAGCAGCCGAATCGTAAGCGGGGGGGCCTACAATGAGCAGTTCTTC.

J is TRBJ2-3 and V is TRBV21-1; the table's D call, TRBD1, has no DNA check behind it. TRBV21-1 is described as a pseudogene. The CDR3 spans 21 residues. CDR3 sequence reads: CASKVVVGESGQKQGTDTQYF. For the CDR3, the DNA is TGTGCCAGCAAGGTAGTGGTCGGGGAATCAGGACAGAAACAAGGCACAGATACGCAGTATTTT.

The rearrangement uses TRBV11-2 and TRBJ2-1; TRBD1 might be the D (6 bases). This CDR3 is built from 14 residues. From germline, CDR1 is SGHAT and CDR2 FQNNGV. V lost 5 bases, J lost 3 bases, and 11 bases lay in between. The CDR3 bases are TGTGCCAGCAGCCGGGACACGTACTACAATGAGCAGTTCTTC. It encodes CASSRDTYYNEQFF. The full variable domain, with the rest looked up from reference TRBV11-2 and TRBJ2-1, is EAGVAQSPRYKIIEKRQSVAFWCNPISGHATLYWYQQILGQGPKLLIQFQNNGVVDDSQLPKDRFSAERLKGVDSTLKIQPAKLEDSAVYLCASSRDTYYNEQFFGPGTRLTVL.

This clone was seen just once. The genes are TRBV9 and TRBJ2-2, with TRBD1 matching over 7 bases. This CDR3 spans 14 amino acids. Germline V CDR1 and CDR2: SGDLS, YYNGEE. V gave up 4 bases and J gave up 5 bases; unmatched junction bases: 5. For the CDR3, the DNA is TGTGCCAGCAGCAAAACAGGGGTAACCGGGGAGCTGTTTTTT. It codes for CASSKTGVTGELFF.

This sequence joins TRBV18 and TRBJ1-6; 10 positions agree with TRBD1. V dropped 4 bases and J dropped 7; count of bases not matched to a gene: 4. The germline V gene encodes CDR1 KGHSH and CDR2 LQKENI. The CDR3 extends over 15 amino acids. The CDR3 bases are TGTGCCAGCTCACGACAGGGGGCTCAGAATTCACCCCTCCACTTT. It encodes CASSRQGAQNSPLHF.

The chain joins TRBV18 to TRBJ2-5, with 8 bases identical to TRBD2. In germline, CDR1 is KGHSH, CDR2 LQKENI. The CDR3 extends over 16 amino acids. After removal of 3 bases from V and 3 bases from J, the junction contained 9 bases not matched to a gene. DNA of the CDR3: TGTGCCAGCTCACCCCCCAGCGGGGGCCTAAAAGAGACCCAGTACTTC. Protein: CASSPPSGGLKETQYF.

This clone was counted once. The chain links TRBV7-2 to TRBJ1-2; the D gene is possibly TRBD1 (5 bases). CDR3 length: 15 residues. Per the germline V gene, CDR1 is SGHTA and CDR2 is FQGNSA. V gave up 5 bases and J gave up 2 bases, with 15 bases separating them. Here the CDR3 DNA reads TGTGCCAGCAGCCTAGACAGAAGCTCGAACTATGGCTACACCTTC. It specifies CASSLDRSSNYGYTF.

This chain uses TRBV10-3 with TRBJ1-1; TRBD1 might be the D (6 bases). Trimming left V 0 bases short and J 4 bases short, with 12 bases between. This CDR3 spans 15 amino acids. In germline, CDR1 is ENHRY, CDR2 SYGVKD. The CDR3 spells CAISESRGASTEAFF. CDR3 DNA sequence: TGTGCCATCAGTGAGTCGAGGGGGGCGAGCACTGAAGCTTTCTTT.

The rearrangement joins TRBV2 to TRBJ2-1; 9 bases fit TRBD1. CDR1 is SNHLY and CDR2 is FYNNEI in the germline V gene. The junction had 6 bases not matched to a gene; V was cut back by 9 bases and J by 3 bases. This CDR3 has 14 residues. CDR3 protein: CASKTGGIYNEQFF. The CDR3 coding sequence is TGTGCCAGTAAAACAGGGGGCATCTACAATGAGCAGTTCTTC.

This chain joins TRBV15 and TRBJ2-4; TRBD2 might be the D (6 bases). The CDR3 spans 17 residues. In germline, CDR1 is LNHNV, CDR2 YYDKDF (reference sequence). V lost 0 bases and J lost 0, with 12 bases in between. In DNA form, the CDR3 reads TGTGCCACCAGCAGAGACTTGGGAGGTATAGCCAAAAACATTCAGTACTTC. It yields the protein CATSRDLGGIAKNIQYF.

CDR3 residues: CASSEVAGVVREQFF. DNA for the CDR3: TGTGCCAGCAGTGAAGTAGCGGGAGTGGTTAGAGAGCAGTTCTTC. The genes are TRBV6-1 and TRBJ2-1; 9 positions agree with TRBD2. Germline V CDR1 and CDR2: MNHNS, SASEGT. The CDR3 length is 15 residues. Germline trimming cut 1 base from V and 10 bases from J; bases unmatched to any gene: 8.

This chain links TRBV19 with TRBJ1-2, with 7 bases fitting TRBD1. Germline CDR1 reads LNHDA; CDR2 reads SQIVND (reference sequence). J gave up 2 bases and V 4 bases, and 7 bases lay outside the gene matches. The CDR3 spans 15 residues. CDR3 residues: CASSNQGGRNYGYTF. CDR3 in DNA: TGTGCCAGTAGTAATCAGGGGGGGCGCAACTATGGCTACACCTTC.

This chain uses TRBV5-5 with TRBJ2-4; D may be TRBD2 (7 bases). This CDR3 has 14 residues. Germline-derived CDR1 and CDR2 are SGHKS and YYEKEE (reference sequence). V lost 0 bases, J lost 8 bases, and 12 bases lay in between. CDR3 DNA: TGTGCCAGCAGCTTGGCAGGGGCGGGGGACATTCAGTACTTC. Translating it yields CASSLAGAGDIQYF.

This chain connects TRBV4-3 to TRBJ2-1; 11 bases line up with TRBD2. The V and J ends lost 1 base and 9 bases, in that order; junction bases with no gene match: 11. The CDR3 runs 17 residues. Germline V gene data show CDR1 as LGHNA and CDR2 as YSLEER. The CDR3 sequence: CASSQGLAGGRTTEQFF. The CDR3 DNA sequence: TGCGCCAGCAGCCAAGGGTTAGCGGGGGGGAGAACAACTGAGCAGTTCTTC.

This clone was counted only a few times. The chain joins TRBV5-1 to TRBJ2-3; D not resolved. The V end lost 0 bases, the J end lost 2 bases, and 7 bases lay between the germline ends. CDR3 length equals 14 residues. The germline gives CDR1 SGHRS, CDR2 YFSETQ. CDR3 protein: CASSLEPNTDTQYF. CDR3 nucleotide sequence: TGCGCCAGCAGCTTGGAACCCAACACAGATACGCAGTATTTT.

The rearrangement uses TRBV5-6 and TRBJ2-1, with D tentatively TRBD2 (5 bases). Trimming pared 0 bases from V and 6 bases from J, leaving 10 bases between. The CDR3 has 14 residues. Germline assignment: CDR1 SGHDT and CDR2 YYEEEE. CDR3 amino acids: CASSLAGIVNEQFF. The CDR3 DNA reads as TGTGCCAGCAGCTTGGCGGGAATAGTCAATGAGCAGTTCTTC. Drawing the rest from reference TRBV5-6 and TRBJ2-1, the complete variable domain is DAGVTQSPTHLIKTRGQQVTLRCSPKSGHDTVSWYQQALGQGPQFIFQYYEEEERQRGNFPDRFSGHQFPNYSSELNVNALLLGDSALYLCASSLAGIVNEQFFGPGTRLTVL.

The V and J genes are TRBV5-4 and TRBJ2-1; D uncertain. The CDR3 is 13 residues long. Per germline, CDR1 SGHNT and CDR2 YYREEE (reference sequence). V was clipped by 0 bases and J by 9 bases, with 10 bases between them. CDR3 loop: CASSLVLEGEQFF. The DNA for the CDR3 is TGTGCCAGCAGCTTGGTCCTAGAAGGTGAGCAGTTCTTC.

The chain joins TRBV18 to TRBJ2-1; TRBD2 matches 8 bases. The germline V gene encodes CDR1 KGHSH and CDR2 LQKENI. Trimming at V came to 1 base and at J to 0 bases, leaving 8 bases not matched to a gene. The CDR3 runs to 18 residues. In nucleotides, the CDR3 is TGTGCCAGCTCACCACGGTTTGGTCGGGGGGGCTCCTACAATGAGCAGTTCTTC. Protein: CASSPRFGRGGSYNEQFF.

This chain uses TRBV25-1 with TRBJ2-7; D uncertain. V was shortened by 5 bases and J by 0 bases, with 14 bases between the two germline ends. The CDR3 has 15 residues. Per the germline V gene, CDR1 is MGHDK and CDR2 is SYGVNS. CDR3 in amino acids: CASSPALESSYEQYF. DNA of the CDR3: TGTGCCAGCAGTCCCGCCTTAGAGAGCTCCTACGAGCAGTACTTC.

V gene TRBV24-1 combines with J gene TRBJ2-2, with 7 bases that match TRBD1. This CDR3 is 13 amino acids long. Germline trimming cut 11 bases from V and 0 bases from J; bases unmatched to any gene: 2. The germline V gene encodes CDR1 KGHDR and CDR2 SFDVKD. CDR3 nucleotides: TGTGCCATCGGGACAGCGAACACCGGGGAGCTGTTTTTT. Its protein product is CAIGTANTGELFF.

This sequence joins TRBV27 and TRBJ2-7; the D is unclear. From germline, CDR1 is MNHEY and CDR2 SMNVEV (reference sequence). Between the trimmed V and J ends, which lost 2 bases and 2 bases, there was a span of 10 bases. The CDR3 length is 14 residues. The CDR3 DNA reads as TGTGCCAGCAGTTTAGGCCAGAAAACCTACGAGCAGTACTTC. Translated: CASSLGQKTYEQYF.

This chain links TRBV19 with TRBJ2-4; 7 nucleotides line up with TRBD2. Germline CDR1 is LNHDA and CDR2 is SQIVND (reference sequence). The trim removed 5 bases at V and 1 base at J, leaving 5 bases unmatched. The CDR3 is 15 residues long. CDR3 DNA sequence: TGTGCCAGTAGTCAACTAGCGAGCGCCAAAAACATTCAGTACTTC. Translating it yields CASSQLASAKNIQYF.

The CDR3 region is CASSSRDRGGNTIYF. The CDR3 DNA reads TGTGCCAGCAGCTCCCGGGACAGGGGAGGAAACACCATATATTTT. The rearrangement links TRBV7-9 to TRBJ1-3, with 10 bases aligning to TRBD1. CDR1 SEHNR and CDR2 FQNEAQ come from the germline V gene (reference sequence). The trim removed 4 bases at V and 4 bases at J, leaving 4 bases unmatched. The CDR3 extends over 15 amino acids.

V is TRBV9 and J is TRBJ1-3, with unresolved D. Germline-derived CDR1 and CDR2 are SGDLS and YYNGEE. V was shortened by 0 bases and J by 0 bases, with 7 bases between the two germline ends. The CDR3 length is 15 residues. The CDR3 DNA is TGTGCCAGCAGCGTAGTACCGGGCTCTGGAAACACCATATATTTT. Protein product: CASSVVPGSGNTIYF.